This T cell receptor (beta chain) was recorded in a study of shared clonotypes between healthy human individuals (dated by TCRdb to between 2020 and 2021). In the study overall: The cohort comprised a couple of women and three men aged 18 to 49 years. To estimate repertoire size and how much clonotype sharing occurs between individuals, the study deeply sequenced the blood TCR repertoires of several healthy adults. For each donor, CD4 naive and CD4 memory were each run on three plates, CD8 naive on two plates, and CD8 memory on one plate. Between about 0.85 and 9.5 billion PBMCs per donor were obtained by leukapheresis. To increase sequencing depth and limit assay-specific biases, different laboratories used diverse techniques to prepare libraries and sequence TCR repertoires. What the study reported, not specific to this receptor: Compared with non-shared clonotypes, clonotypes shared by all four sorted-subset donors had higher generation probabilities. Incomplete sequencing was indicated by rarefaction of sorted-subset datasets, despite the large sequencing depth. Sampling was restricted to blood, and TCR repertoires in tissues likely differ from the TCR repertoires found in blood. Larger estimated clonotype richness was generally found for naive subsets than for memory subsets. Based on pairwise subsampling, the degree of clonotype sharing among donors was expected to be affected by sequencing depth. Across a handful of donors, approximately 5% of naive CD4, 3% to 4% of naive CD8, roughly 2.2% of memory CD4, and about 0.44% of memory CD8 clonotypes were shared. Because the study included only a small number of donors, the genetic and exposure-history diversity represented was limited.

The donors were healthy, HIV-negative adults with no recently reported acute infections or vaccinations. Only Caucasian adults living in Nashville, Tennessee, USA were represented among the donors. CD4+ T cells were enriched through magnetic negative selection, after which naive cells were positively selected on CD45RA and the remaining negative fraction served as the memory subset. After blood collection by leukapheresis, PBMCs were isolated using Ficoll-Histopaque density gradient centrifugation and then cryopreserved in the vapor phase of liquid nitrogen. Analytical flow cytometry was used to check the purity and quantity of every magnetically sorted T cell population. Genomic DNA was isolated from each sorted fraction and quantified by UV absorbance on a Nanodrop 2000c. For CDR1 and CDR2, the germline V gene lists SNHLY and FYNNEI. Reading from cysteine to phenylalanine, the CDR3 counts 12 amino acids. Only CDR3 DNA is held: 36 bases, read in frame from base 1. For this chain, trimming is 6 bases at the V end and 9 bases at the J end, and the number of junction bases without a gene match is 7.

TCR CDR3 regions were amplified from genomic DNA by multiplex PCR using the deep immunoSEQ assay. Genomic DNA extracted from each cell subset was distributed evenly over all wells of several immunoSEQ 96-well plates, and each plate served as one replicate. Each replicate PCR for sorted subsets received about 220 ng genomic DNA, equal to 28,000 or so T cell genomes. Purified libraries were measured with a Qubit 3.0 fluorometer, size-checked on a Bioanalyzer 2100, and measured again with the KAPA Library Quantification kit. Each immunoSEQ 96-well plate was sequenced on its own single-read 150-cycle Illumina NextSeq 550 flow cell. In the paper's pipeline: The immunoSEQ output contained only junctional sequences without quality scores, so filtering could not match that applied to full-length reads. Sequences were annotated with PyIR, a Python wrapper for IgBLAST v1.9, using IMGT germline references to assign V/J genes and CDR3. Reads with weak V/J assignments (E-value above 1e-6), missing CDR3, stop codons, out-of-frame junctions, or ambiguous translated residues were removed. A V3J clonotype was defined by an identical inferred V gene, J gene, and CDR3 amino acid sequence. Percentage overlap between repertoires was calculated by dividing the number of shared unique clonotypes by the size of the smaller repertoire. RTK rarefaction, the Chao1 estimator, and Recon v2.1 estimates of unobserved clonotypes were used to assess repertoire richness. Generation probabilities for all TCRbeta clonotypes obtained by the gDNA method from four donors were computed using OLGA. TCRdb holds this immuneACCESS table with in-frame rearrangements only. Some clones are missing; in checked studies, unresolved V genes explain under half, and the rest has no known cause. V and J calls and clone size are given by that table; D and trimming were obtained from the DNA. The sample yields about 2.5 million clones; around 93% were counted once. The ten largest clonotypes hold about 0.41% of the sample.

Comment on this clone: Its antigen has not been determined. Base qualities are not at hand, and no much larger clone is one base apart.

The receptor was isolated from a young man in good health. Some clones in this sample may be carry-over from other donors' samples. Input material: naive CD4+ T cells from PBMCs. What the cell subset or site label conveys for this sample: CD45RA+ positively selected. The chain is made from TRBV2 and TRBJ2-5, with 7 bases in between that match TRBD2. The CDR3 protein sequence reads: CASSPGRLAQYF. The nucleotide sequence is TGTGCCAGCAGCCCCGGGAGGTTGGCCCAGTACTTC.